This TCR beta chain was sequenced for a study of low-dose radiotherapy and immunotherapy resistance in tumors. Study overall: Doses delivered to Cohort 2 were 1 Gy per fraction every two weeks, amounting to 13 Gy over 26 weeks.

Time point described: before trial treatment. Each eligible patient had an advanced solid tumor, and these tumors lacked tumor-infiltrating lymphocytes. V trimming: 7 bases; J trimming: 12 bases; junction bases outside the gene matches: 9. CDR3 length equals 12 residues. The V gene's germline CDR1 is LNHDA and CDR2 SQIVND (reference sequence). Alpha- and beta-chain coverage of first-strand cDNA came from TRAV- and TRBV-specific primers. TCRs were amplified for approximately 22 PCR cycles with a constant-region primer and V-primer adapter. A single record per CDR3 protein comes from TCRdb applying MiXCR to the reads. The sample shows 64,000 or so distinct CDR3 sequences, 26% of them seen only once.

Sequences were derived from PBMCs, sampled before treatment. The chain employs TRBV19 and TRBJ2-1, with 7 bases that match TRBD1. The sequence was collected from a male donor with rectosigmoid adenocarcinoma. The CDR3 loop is CASKGAGQVQFF. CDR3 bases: TGTGCCAGTAAGGGGGCAGGGCAGGTGCAGTTCTTC.